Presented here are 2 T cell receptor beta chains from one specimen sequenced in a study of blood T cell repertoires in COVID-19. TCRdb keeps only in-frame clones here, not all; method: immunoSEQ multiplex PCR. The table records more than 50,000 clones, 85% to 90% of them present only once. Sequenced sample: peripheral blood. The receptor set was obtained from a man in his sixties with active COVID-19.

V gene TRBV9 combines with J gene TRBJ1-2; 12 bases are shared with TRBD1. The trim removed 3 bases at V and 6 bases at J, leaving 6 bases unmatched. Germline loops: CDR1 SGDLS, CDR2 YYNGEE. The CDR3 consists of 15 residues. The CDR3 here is CASSDRDRGLNGYTF. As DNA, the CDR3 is TGTGCCAGCAGCGATCGGGACAGGGGGCTTAATGGCTACACCTTC.

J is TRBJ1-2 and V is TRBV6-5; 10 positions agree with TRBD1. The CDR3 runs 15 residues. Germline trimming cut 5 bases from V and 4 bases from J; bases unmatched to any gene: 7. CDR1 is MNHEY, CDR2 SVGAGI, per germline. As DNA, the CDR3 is TGTGCCAGCAGTCCACCGGGACAGGGGTCCTATGGCTACACCTTC. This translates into CASSPPGQGSYGYTF.